The sequence of this TCR beta chain was determined in a study of blood T cell dynamics during melanoma immunotherapy. Germline assignment: CDR1 SQVTM and CDR2 ANQGSEA. The CDR3 has 13 residues. Trimming removed 1 base from V and 4 bases from J, with 10 bases in between. This sample's time point: week 3, after first cycle of checkpoint inhibitor. Disease control meant complete response, partial response or stable disease at 12 weeks. Patients had no prior systemic cancer treatment, immunosuppressants or other active cancers. DNA loading was fixed at about 0.35 ug for all bulk PBMC samples. TCRdb's table, derived via immunoSEQ multiplex PCR, lists solely in-frame clones and lacks some. Among 4,000 to 5,000 clones listed, almost 90% were seen once.

This clonotype was obtained from a human donor with melanoma. The starting material was blood, obtained from a patient treated with checkpoint blockade. The chain combines TRBV29-1 with TRBJ2-5, with D unresolved. CDR3 nucleotides: TGCAGCGTTGAAGGTGGCAGCCGAGAGACCCAGTACTTC. Protein: CSVEGGSRETQYF. The complete variable domain, with remaining parts taken from reference TRBV29-1 and TRBJ2-5, reads SAVISQKPSRDICQRGTSLTIQCQVDSQVTMMFWYRQQPGQSLTLIATANQGSEATYESGFVIDKFPISRPNLTFSTLTVSNMSPEDSSIYLCSVEGGSRETQYFGPGTRLLVL.